The 3 T cell receptor beta chains below were found in one sample sequenced in a study of T cells after yellow fever vaccination. Each CDR3 protein is one row after TCRdb ran MiXCR on the 5' RACE reads. This sample has some 350,000 distinct CDR3 sequences, with around 4.1% found just once. Sequencing was performed on PBMCs, taken 5 days after the yellow fever booster vaccination. The receptors derive from a man aged 18-30 years who received the YFV17D yellow fever vaccine.

This clonotype came up many times. The chain uses TRBV7-6 and TRBJ2-3; no definite D call. This CDR3 comprises 13 residues. Deletions cut 1 base from V and 4 bases from J, with 6 bases between. The germline CDR1 and CDR2 sequences are SGHVS and FNYEAQ. CDR3 nucleotide sequence: TGTGCCAGCAGCTTAGTCATCCCAGATACGCAGTATTTT. Protein product: CASSLVIPDTQYF.

The chain recombines TRBV6-5 with TRBJ1-1, with D uncertain. V was cut by 6 bases and J by 4 bases, with 12 bases left in between. This CDR3 spans 13 amino acids. The germline CDR1 and CDR2 sequences are MNHEY and SVGAGI. The CDR3 loop is CASRAGVVTEAFF. The CDR3 DNA is TGTGCCAGCAGGGCTGGGGTGGTCACTGAAGCTTTCTTT.

The J gene is TRBJ1-5, the V gene TRBV6-5; the match to TRBD1 covers 7 bases. The J segment lost 9 bases and the V segment lost 1 base, leaving 6 bases of the junction unmatched. Per germline, CDR1 MNHEY and CDR2 SVGAGI. The CDR3 spans 14 residues. CDR3 sequence reads: CASSYYRGQGPQHF. The CDR3 DNA is TGTGCCAGCAGTTACTACAGGGGTCAGGGGCCCCAGCATTTT.